This entry lists 22 T cell receptor beta chains sequenced from one sample in a study of CD8 T cells in ankylosing spondylitis. TCRdb analysed the 5' RACE reads with MiXCR anew, one entry per CDR3 protein. Among more than 150,000 distinct CDR3 sequences listed, 9.5% to 13% were seen once. Sequenced input: blood, either unsorted or a sorted T cell fraction (not recorded which). The receptors shown here come from a male donor with ankylosing spondylitis or in good health (not recorded which).

This clonotype was seen many times. The chain couples TRBV11-2 to TRBJ2-3, with 9 bases lining up with TRBD2. Germline-derived CDR1 and CDR2 are SGHAT and FQNNGV. With 8 bases clipped from V and 2 bases from J, the junction kept 5 bases outside the gene matches. The CDR3 is 14 amino acids. The CDR3 bases are TGTGCCAGCGAGCGGGGGGCAGCCACAGATACGCAGTATTTT. Translating it yields CASERGAATDTQYF.

The chain uses TRBV4-3 and TRBJ2-3; 9 bases match TRBD2. V lost 1 base to trimming and J lost 1 base; unmatched junction nucleotides: 3. This CDR3 is 16 amino acids long. The germline CDR1 and CDR2 sequences are LGHNA and YSLEER. The CDR3 region is CASSQASGMGTDTQYF. CDR3 bases: TGCGCCAGCAGCCAAGCTAGCGGGATGGGCACAGATACGCAGTATTTT.

The chain combines TRBV7-8 with TRBJ1-2; D not resolved. CDR1 and CDR2 (germline): SGHVS, FQNEAQ. The ends were cut back, 0 bases at V and 1 base at J, with 9 bases in the middle. The CDR3 loop spans 15 amino acids. CDR3 bases: TGTGCCAGCAGCTTAGCGCAAGAGGTTAACTATGGCTACACCTTC. Protein sequence: CASSLAQEVNYGYTF.

This clonotype was detected only a few times. The chain couples TRBV5-1 to TRBJ1-1; no definite D call. Germline loops: CDR1 SGHRS, CDR2 YFSETQ. The V gene lost 0 bases and the J gene lost 1 base, with 7 bases spanning the gap. CDR3 length: 14 residues. CDR3 protein: CASSLGRTNTEAFF. Written as DNA, the CDR3 is TGCGCCAGCAGCTTGGGCAGAACGAACACTGAAGCTTTCTTT.

This clonotype occurred many times. The chain combines TRBV20-1 with TRBJ1-1, with D possibly being TRBD1 (5 bases). Germline V gives CDR1 DFQATT, CDR2 SNEGSKA (reference sequence). The CDR3 sequence is 15 residues long. Trimming stripped 5 bases from V and 2 bases from J, with 18 bases between. CDR3 in DNA: TGCAGTGCTCGACAGAGATCCATTCCTAACACTGAAGCTTTCTTT. Protein: CSARQRSIPNTEAFF.

This clonotype showed up many times. This chain connects TRBV6-1 to TRBJ2-3; TRBD1 might be the D (5 bases). Germline CDR1 and CDR2: MNHNS and SASEGT. Trimming took 5 bases from V and 0 from J, leaving 12 bases between them. CDR3 length: 15 residues. DNA of the CDR3: TGTGCCAGCAGTCCTCAGGGCAAGAGCACAGATACGCAGTATTTT. Protein: CASSPQGKSTDTQYF.

This clonotype was counted ten times or more. The chain links TRBV6-1 to TRBJ1-3; D remains unclear. In germline, CDR1 is MNHNS, CDR2 SASEGT. Trimming took off 6 bases at V and 2 bases at J, with 14 bases between the two ends. The length of the CDR3 is 15 residues. This chain's CDR3 is CASSSRRVPGNTIYF. The CDR3 region has the DNA TGTGCCAGCAGCTCCCGGCGGGTCCCTGGAAACACCATATATTTT.

The chain recombines TRBV21-1 with TRBJ2-1; the tabulated D call, TRBD2, remains unverified against the DNA. TRBV21-1 is assigned pseudogene status. The CDR3 is 15 residues long. This CDR3 reads CASSSRGAPWNEQFF. The CDR3 DNA is TGTGCCAGCAGCAGCAGAGGTGCCCCGTGGAATGAGCAGTTCTTC.

The genes are TRBV11-3 and TRBJ2-2; TRBD1 matches 7 bases. The V and J ends lost 4 bases and 8 bases, in that order; junction bases with no gene match: 10. The CDR3 length is 15 residues. The germline V gene encodes CDR1 SGHNT and CDR2 YENEEA. The CDR3 protein is CASSSTGVSPGELFF. The CDR3 nucleotides read TGTGCCAGCAGCTCAACAGGGGTTTCCCCGGGGGAGCTGTTTTTT.

This clonotype was seen a handful of times. V gene TRBV20-1 combines with J gene TRBJ1-5; TRBD1 might be the D (6 bases). This CDR3 has 14 residues. Germline V gene data show CDR1 as DFQATT and CDR2 as SNEGSKA (reference sequence). The DNA of the CDR3 is TGCCTTGGTCAGGGGCCTTATAGCAATCAGCCCCAGCATTTT. Encoded protein: CLGQGPYSNQPQHF.

This clonotype occurred a few times. This rearrangement joins TRBV5-1 to TRBJ2-5; TRBD2 is a possible D gene (5 bases). CDR3 length equals 13 residues. Germline CDR1 reads SGHRS; CDR2 reads YFSETQ. V lost 0 bases and J 4 bases, leaving 7 bases between the germline ends. The CDR3 region has the DNA TGCGCCAGCAGCTTGGTAGGAGGAGAGACCCAGTACTTC. It translates to CASSLVGGETQYF.

This clonotype was seen only a few times. In DNA, the CDR3 is TGTGCCACCAGATGGGGGAATGAGCAGTTCTTC. It codes for CATRWGNEQFF. The rearrangement uses TRBV24-1 and TRBJ2-1; D is tentatively TRBD1 or TRBD2 (5 bases each). Trimming pared 7 bases from V and 7 bases from J, leaving 7 bases between. CDR1 is KGHDR and CDR2 is SFDVKD in the germline V gene. This CDR3 region has 11 residues.

In this sample, this clonotype turned up many times. CDR3 residues: CSVLTVEGQPQHF. The CDR3 DNA reads as TGCAGCGTCCTGACAGTCGAAGGTCAGCCCCAGCATTTT. The chain has TRBV29-1 and TRBJ1-5; TRBD1 is a possible D gene (5 bases). The V gene's germline CDR1 is SQVTM and CDR2 ANQGSEA. Trimming took off 6 bases at V and 6 bases at J, with 15 bases between the two ends. The CDR3 length is 13 residues.

This clonotype was seen many times. The genes are TRBV20-1 and TRBJ2-5; 7 bases map to TRBD2. Germline V CDR1 and CDR2: DFQATT, SNEGSKA (reference sequence). The junction had 5 bases not matched to a gene; V was cut back by 7 bases and J by 0 bases. There are 13 residues in the CDR3. The CDR3 spells CSVAGEYQETQYF. The CDR3 nucleotides read TGCAGTGTGGCGGGGGAGTACCAAGAGACCCAGTACTTC.

In this sample, this clonotype turned up many times. The V call is TRBV5-1, the J call TRBJ2-3; D is tentatively TRBD1 or TRBD2 (6 bases each). V gave up 6 bases and J gave up 6 bases, with 14 bases separating them. Germline values: CDR1 SGHRS, CDR2 YFSETQ. The CDR3 loop spans 13 amino acids. This CDR3 is CASTPGAGDTQYF. CDR3 DNA: TGCGCCAGCACCCCGGGGGCAGGGGATACGCAGTATTTT.

This clonotype was recorded many times. CDR3 residues: CASSSGSLHKRAFF. The CDR3 DNA is TGTGCCAGCAGTTCTGGGAGTCTACATAAGCGGGCTTTCTTT. The rearrangement links TRBV12-3 or TRBV12-4 to TRBJ1-1; D is unclear. The CDR3 is 14 residues long. Trimming shortened V by 4 bases and J by 11 bases, and 20 bases separated the two germline ends.

In this sample, this clonotype turned up many times. J is TRBJ2-2 and V is TRBV5-1; TRBD2 matches 12 bases. Germline loops: CDR1 SGHRS, CDR2 YFSETQ. The V segment lost 2 bases and the J segment 4 bases; nucleotides outside the gene matches: 3. This CDR3 comprises 16 residues. The CDR3 coding sequence is TGCGCCAGCAGCTTCGGACTAGCGGGATTCACCGGGGAGCTGTTTTTT. It yields the protein CASSFGLAGFTGELFF.

This clonotype is a singleton in its sample. Compared with germline, one end of the junction differs, possibly owing to a read error. The chain uses TRBV20-1 and TRBJ1-1, with D possibly TRBD1 on 5 matching bases. In germline, CDR1 is DFQATT, CDR2 SNEGSKA (reference sequence). This CDR3 is 14 amino acids long. This CDR3 reads CSARLAGTHTGAFF. As DNA, the CDR3 is TGCAGTGCTAGATTGGCGGGGACGCACACTGGAGCTTTCTTT.

The V and J genes are TRBV28 and TRBJ2-3, with 7 bases identical to TRBD2. There are 18 residues in the CDR3. Germline trimming cut 1 base from V and 0 bases from J; bases unmatched to any gene: 10. The germline CDR1 and CDR2 sequences are MDHEN and SYDVKM. CDR3 sequence: CASSLSVGGESSTDTQYF. The DNA for the CDR3 is TGTGCCAGCAGTTTATCCGTGGGGGGGGAATCTAGCACAGATACGCAGTATTTT.

The sample holds many counts of this clonotype. The chain employs TRBV27 and TRBJ1-6, with D maybe TRBD1 (6 bases). The CDR3 totals 13 residues. Looked up from germline, CDR1 is MNHEY and CDR2 is SMNVEV (reference sequence). Between the trimmed V and J ends, which lost 8 bases and 6 bases, there was a span of 11 bases. This chain's CDR3 is CASAGTSNSPLHF. DNA for the CDR3: TGTGCCAGCGCCGGGACAAGTAATTCACCCCTCCACTTT.

This clonotype was detected ten times or more. The V and J genes are TRBV12-3 or TRBV12-4 and TRBJ2-3, with 7 bases matching TRBD1. The CDR3 extends over 15 amino acids. V lost 5 bases and J lost 0; bases outside the gene matches: 5. CDR3: CASSPHRGSTDTQYF. CDR3 DNA: TGTGCCAGCAGTCCCCACAGGGGCAGCACAGATACGCAGTATTTT.

CDR3 DNA sequence: TGTGCCAGCAGTTACGGGACGAGCGGAAGTACGCAGTATTTT. It yields the protein CASSYGTSGSTQYF. V and J are TRBV6-5 and TRBJ2-3; D possibly matches TRBD1 or TRBD2 (5 bases each). Germline CDR1 reads MNHEY; CDR2 reads SVGAGI. CDR3 length: 14 residues. V gave up 2 bases and J gave up 8 bases, with 14 bases separating them.